Sequencing of this T cell receptor (beta chain) was carried out in a study of cytomegalovirus exposure and HLA in healthy donors. Study-level background: It was reported in a later analysis that the same platform had been used for the 110 or so validation repertoires as for the roughly 710 first-cohort repertoires. Study-wide points: Most TCR sequences showed up rarely, but some public TCRs showed up in many donors. In vitro data verified three CMV-associated chains as specific for CMV antigens.

The assay was immunoSEQ multiplex PCR, and TCRdb's table has in-frame clones only and misses some. The sample shows 190,000 or so clones, 80% to 85% of them seen only once. Comments on this clone: Its antigen is not known.

The germline CDR1 and CDR2 sequences are MNHEY and SVGAGI. This CDR3 region has 11 residues. Trimming removed 6 bases at V and 5 bases at J, with 7 bases between. The chain links TRBV6-5 to TRBJ1-1; D not certain. Sequencing was carried out using PBMCs. The sequence came from a woman aged 18-35 years in good health and CMV-seropositive. CDR3 in amino acids: CASRTGTEAFF. For the CDR3, the DNA is TGTGCCAGCAGAACGGGGACTGAAGCTTTCTTT.